This T cell receptor (beta chain) was obtained from a study of blood T cell repertoires in COVID-19. The wider study: Samples came from the United States, Italy and Spain, spanning acute and convalescent COVID-19. T cells, B-cell-depleted T cells, or PBMCs provided the cDNA or gDNA that served as material.

The ends lost 6 bases at V and 5 bases at J; junction bases unmatched: 31. Germline CDR1 and CDR2: MDHEN and SYDVKM. This CDR3 contains 22 residues. Original methodology: The authors estimated nucleated cell counts from reference gene primer amplification. The data were produced by immunoSEQ multiplex PCR, yet TCRdb's version contains in-frame clones alone and is incomplete. V and J calls and clone size are those listed in that table; D and trimming were worked out from the DNA. The top ten hold 8% to 9.5% of the sample, which has some 150,000 clones, approximately 80% seen once. By share, this clone counts as hyperexpanded (1% or more). Other nucleotide sequences in the sample specify the same CDR3.

The clonotype originates from a woman in her sixties or seventies with active or convalescent COVID-19. This chain links TRBV28 with TRBJ2-1; 7 bases line up with TRBD2. The sample was peripheral blood. CDR3 bases: TGTGCCAGCAGGTTTCCATCCAGGGAGCGTCCGGGGGTGGGGCGGGAGAACAATGAGCAGTTCTTC. Translation: CASRFPSRERPGVGRENNEQFF.